Listed here are 18 T cell receptor beta chains from one sample, sequenced in a study of blood T cell repertoires in COVID-19. This table comes from immunoSEQ multiplex PCR, and its TCRdb copy is limited to in-frame clones, with some not included. The sample has some 350,000 clones; about 86% are singletons. The sample was peripheral blood. All receptors derive from a man under 40 with active or convalescent COVID-19.

This clone appeared a few times. The chain combines TRBV4-1 with TRBJ2-7, with D tentatively TRBD2 (6 bases). V lost 4 bases, J lost 2 bases, and 12 bases lay in between. Per the germline V gene, CDR1 is MGHRA and CDR2 is YSYEKL. The CDR3 covers 14 residues. CDR3 region: CASSPGTVPYEQYF. The CDR3 DNA reads as TGCGCCAGCAGCCCAGGGACTGTTCCCTACGAGCAGTACTTC.

This sequence joins TRBV6-2 or TRBV6-3 and TRBJ2-7; a weak D match, TRBD2 (6 bases). Germline CDR1 reads MNHEY; CDR2 reads SVGEGT. The V end lost 5 bases, the J end lost 2 bases, and 13 bases lay between the germline ends. CDR3 length: 14 amino acids. The CDR3, as DNA: TGTGCCAGCAGTCTCGGGACTCCGACCTACGAGCAGTACTTC. Its protein is CASSLGTPTYEQYF.

The chain links TRBV7-2 to TRBJ1-5; a weak D match, TRBD1 (5 bases). Germline V gene data show CDR1 as SGHTA and CDR2 as FQGNSA. The length of the CDR3 is 15 residues. V was cut by 2 bases and J by 1 base, with 9 bases left in between. CDR3 residues: CASSLHKGSNQPQHF. CDR3 DNA: TGTGCCAGCAGCTTACATAAGGGGAGCAATCAGCCCCAGCATTTT.

CDR3 amino acids: CASSTGGGTEAFF. The CDR3 DNA reads as TGTGCCAGCAGTACAGGGGGGGGAACTGAAGCTTTCTTT. The chain links TRBV12-3 or TRBV12-4 to TRBJ1-1; TRBD1 matches 8 bases. The CDR3 covers 13 residues. J gave up 5 bases and V 5 bases, and 4 bases lay outside the gene matches.

The chain combines TRBV5-1 with TRBJ2-2; D ambiguous. Germline V gives CDR1 SGHRS, CDR2 YFSETQ. V was trimmed by 5 bases and J by 1 base, leaving 9 bases between them. CDR3 length: 14 amino acids. DNA of the CDR3: TGCGCCAGCAGTGGTAGGAGGAACACCGGGGAGCTGTTTTTT. Amino acid sequence: CASSGRRNTGELFF.

The count of this clone is one. The chain has TRBV9 and TRBJ1-5; no definite D call. Germline V gene lookup returns CDR1 SGDLS and CDR2 YYNGEE. The CDR3 is made up of 15 amino acids. Trimming stripped 0 bases from V and 7 bases from J, with 14 bases between. The CDR3 nucleotides are TGTGCCAGCAGCGTAGGCGGAGTCTTAAACCAGCCCCAGCATTTT. This gives the protein CASSVGGVLNQPQHF.

The chain uses TRBV7-9 and TRBJ2-3, with a tentative D call TRBD2 (5 bases). V shed 3 bases and J shed 6 bases, with 13 bases lying between them. The CDR3 runs to 14 residues. The germline gives CDR1 SEHNR, CDR2 FQNEAQ (reference sequence). The CDR3 DNA reads TGTGCCAGCAGCTTGACTACAGAAATGGATACGCAGTATTTT. Its translation: CASSLTTEMDTQYF.

The chain combines TRBV3-1 (or the pseudogene TRBV3-2) with TRBJ2-7; maybe TRBD1 (5 bases). The CDR3 runs to 13 residues. The germline V and J ends were trimmed by 2 bases and 4 bases, with 9 bases remaining between them. Germline V gives CDR1 LGHDT, CDR2 YNNKEL (reference sequence). The DNA of the CDR3 is TGTGCCAGCAGCCAACAGGGTGGGTACGAGCAGTACTTC. Its protein is CASSQQGGYEQYF.

This chain joins TRBV30 and TRBJ1-6; maybe TRBD1 (5 bases). Germline V gene sequence: CDR1 GTSNPN, CDR2 SVGIG (reference sequence). The CDR3 is 14 residues long. With 2 bases removed from V and 7 bases from J, the gap between germline ends came to 12 bases. DNA for the CDR3: TGTGCCTGGAGTCAAAGACGGGGGAATTCACCCCTCCACTTT. Translating it yields CAWSQRRGNSPLHF.

V and J are TRBV4-3 and TRBJ1-2; TRBD1 matches 9 bases. V was clipped by 4 bases and J by 0 bases; unmatched bases: 6. The CDR3 length is 16 residues. Germline V gene data show CDR1 as LGHNA and CDR2 as YSLEER. CDR3 region: CASSRGTGKTNYGYTF. CDR3 coding DNA: TGCGCCAGCAGCCGCGGGACAGGGAAAACTAACTATGGCTACACCTTC.

The J gene is TRBJ1-2, the V gene TRBV5-5; tentative D call: TRBD1 (5 bases). This CDR3 is 15 amino acids long. V lost 0 bases, J lost 1 base, and 10 bases lay in between. Germline V gene sequence: CDR1 SGHKS, CDR2 YYEKEE (reference sequence). This chain's CDR3 is CASSLVLGGNYGYTF. The DNA of the CDR3 is TGTGCCAGCAGCTTGGTTCTCGGGGGTAACTATGGCTACACCTTC.

The V and J genes are TRBV11-3 and TRBJ2-1, with a tentative D call TRBD2 (6 bases). The ends were cut back, 3 bases at V and 7 bases at J, with 16 bases in the middle. This CDR3 is 15 amino acids long. Germline V gene data show CDR1 as SGHNT and CDR2 as YENEEA. CDR3 DNA: TGTGCCAGCAGCTTGAGGGACTCCGCGTTAAATGAGCAGTTCTTC. Its translation is CASSLRDSALNEQFF.

This chain uses TRBV7-2 with TRBJ1-5; D ambiguous. The germline V and J ends were trimmed by 3 bases and 0 bases, with 9 bases remaining between them. Germline V lookup: CDR1 SGHTA, CDR2 FQGNSA. CDR3 length equals 15 residues. This CDR3 is CASSFGAVSNQPQHF. Written as DNA, the CDR3 is TGTGCCAGCAGCTTTGGAGCAGTTAGCAATCAGCCCCAGCATTTT.

This chain joins TRBV10-3 and TRBJ1-1; TRBD1 matches 9 bases. The junction had 11 bases not matched to a gene; V was cut back by 0 bases and J by 0 bases. From germline, CDR1 is ENHRY and CDR2 SYGVKD. The CDR3 runs to 19 residues. This CDR3 reads CAISESLPDRGNMNTEAFF. CDR3 DNA: TGTGCCATCAGTGAGTCACTCCCGGACAGGGGAAACATGAACACTGAAGCTTTCTTT.

The J gene is TRBJ2-1, the V gene TRBV4-2, with TRBD1 matching over 7 bases. J lost 10 bases, V lost 3 bases, and 9 bases had no gene match. Germline CDR1 is LGHNA and CDR2 is YNFKEQ. The CDR3 sequence is 14 residues long. DNA of the CDR3: TGTGCCAGCAGCCAGGCCGGGACAGCAAAAGAGCAGTTCTTC. It codes for CASSQAGTAKEQFF.

The chain is built from TRBV4-3 and TRBJ2-1, with 10 bases fitting TRBD2. The CDR3 is 16 residues long. Germline lookup yields CDR1 LGHNA and CDR2 YSLEER. V was clipped by 0 bases and J by 4 bases; unmatched bases: 3. CDR3 in amino acids: CASSQDAAGGYNEQFF. CDR3 nucleotides: TGCGCCAGCAGCCAAGATGCAGCGGGAGGGTACAATGAGCAGTTCTTC.

The chain uses TRBV15 and TRBJ1-2; D unresolved. The CDR3 contains 13 residues. Germline lookup yields CDR1 LNHNV and CDR2 YYDKDF (reference sequence). The V and J ends lost 3 bases and 5 bases respectively, with 10 bases between them. The CDR3 here is CATSRGNAYGYTF. The CDR3 nucleotides read TGTGCCACCAGCAGGGGCAATGCATATGGCTACACCTTC.

As regards this clone: The identical CDR3 is also encoded by other nucleotide sequences in the sample. The rearrangement joins TRBV7-9 to TRBJ1-2, with D perhaps TRBD1 (6 bases). CDR1 SEHNR and CDR2 FQNEAQ come from the germline V gene (reference sequence). The CDR3 length is 12 residues. Trimming removed 5 bases from V and 5 bases from J, with 9 bases in between. This CDR3 reads CASSPTGYGYTF. The CDR3 DNA reads as TGTGCCAGCAGCCCCACAGGGTATGGCTACACCTTC.